This TCR beta chain was identified during a study of T cell repertoires in cytomegalovirus infection. Overall study findings and caveats: Dominating the ex vivo response were HLA-C-restricted CMV-specific TCR beta clonotypes.

This clonotype was recorded at least ten times. What it recognizes is unknown. MiXCR was run by TCRdb on the reads, yielding one entry per CDR3 protein. The sample records about 130,000 distinct CDR3 sequences, approximately 9.2% being singletons. Between the trimmed V and J ends, which lost 4 bases and 9 bases, there was a span of 13 bases. CDR1 is MGHRA, CDR2 YSYEKL, per germline. This CDR3 has 14 residues. The chain links TRBV4-1 to TRBJ1-6, with D perhaps matching TRBD1 (5 bases). Sequencing was done on a sample of PBMCs. The source of this sequence is a human donor in good health (CMV status not recorded). Some clones in this sample may be carry-over from other donors' samples. The CDR3 region has the DNA TGCGCCAGCAGCCGGGAGACAGTTCGTTCACCCCTCCACTTT. Amino acids: CASSRETVRSPLHF.